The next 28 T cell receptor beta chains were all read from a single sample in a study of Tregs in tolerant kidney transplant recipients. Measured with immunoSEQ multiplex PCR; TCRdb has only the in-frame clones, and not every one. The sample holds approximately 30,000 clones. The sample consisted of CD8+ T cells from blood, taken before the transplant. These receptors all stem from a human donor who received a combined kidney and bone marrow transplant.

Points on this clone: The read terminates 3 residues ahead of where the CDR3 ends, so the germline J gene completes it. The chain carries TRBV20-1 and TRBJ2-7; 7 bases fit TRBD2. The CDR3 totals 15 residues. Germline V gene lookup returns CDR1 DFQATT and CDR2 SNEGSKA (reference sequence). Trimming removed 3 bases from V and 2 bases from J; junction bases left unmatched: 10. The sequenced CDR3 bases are TGCAGTGCTAGTTGGCTAGCGGTCCCCACCTACGAG. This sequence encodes CSASWLAVPTYE. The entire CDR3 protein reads CSASWLAVPTYEQYF.

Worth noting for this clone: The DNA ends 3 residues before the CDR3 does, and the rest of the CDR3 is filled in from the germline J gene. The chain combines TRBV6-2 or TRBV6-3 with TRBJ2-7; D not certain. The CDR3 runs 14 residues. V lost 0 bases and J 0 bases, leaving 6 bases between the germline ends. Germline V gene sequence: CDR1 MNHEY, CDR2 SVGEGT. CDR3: CASSYSGSSYEQYF. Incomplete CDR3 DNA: TGTGCCAGCAGTTACTCGGGCAGCTCCTACGAG.

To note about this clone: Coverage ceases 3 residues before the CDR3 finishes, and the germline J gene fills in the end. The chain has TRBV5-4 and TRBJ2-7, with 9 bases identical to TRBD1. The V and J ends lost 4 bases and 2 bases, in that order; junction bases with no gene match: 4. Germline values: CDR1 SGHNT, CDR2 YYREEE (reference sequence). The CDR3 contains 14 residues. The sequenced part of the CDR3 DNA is TGTGCCAGCAGCCCCCGGACAGGGGCCTACGAG. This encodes CASSPRTGAYE. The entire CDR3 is CASSPRTGAYEQYF.

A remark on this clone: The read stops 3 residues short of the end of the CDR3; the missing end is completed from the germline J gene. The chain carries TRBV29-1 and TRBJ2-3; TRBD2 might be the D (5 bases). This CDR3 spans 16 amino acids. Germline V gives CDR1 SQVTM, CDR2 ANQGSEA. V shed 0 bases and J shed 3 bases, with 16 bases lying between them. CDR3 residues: CSVEDQDRGRTDTQYF. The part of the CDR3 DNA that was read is TGCAGCGTTGAAGATCAAGATCGGGGAAGAACAGATACG.

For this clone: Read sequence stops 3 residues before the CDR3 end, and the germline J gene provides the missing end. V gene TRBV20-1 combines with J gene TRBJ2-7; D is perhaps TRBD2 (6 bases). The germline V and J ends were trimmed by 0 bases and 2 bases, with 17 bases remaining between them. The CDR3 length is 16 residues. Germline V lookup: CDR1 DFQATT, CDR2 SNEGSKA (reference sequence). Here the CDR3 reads CSARDLSREQTYEQYF. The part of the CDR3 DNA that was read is TGCAGTGCTAGAGATTTGTCGCGGGAACAAACCTACGAG.

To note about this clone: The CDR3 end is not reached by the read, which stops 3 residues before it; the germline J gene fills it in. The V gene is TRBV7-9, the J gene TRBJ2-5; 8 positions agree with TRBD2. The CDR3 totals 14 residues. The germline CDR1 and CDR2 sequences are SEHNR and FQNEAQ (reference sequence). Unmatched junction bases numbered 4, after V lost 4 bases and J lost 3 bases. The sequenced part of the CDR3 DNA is TGTGCCAGCAGCTCCCCGGGACTAGAAGAGACC. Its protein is CASSSPGLEET. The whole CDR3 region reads CASSSPGLEETQYF.

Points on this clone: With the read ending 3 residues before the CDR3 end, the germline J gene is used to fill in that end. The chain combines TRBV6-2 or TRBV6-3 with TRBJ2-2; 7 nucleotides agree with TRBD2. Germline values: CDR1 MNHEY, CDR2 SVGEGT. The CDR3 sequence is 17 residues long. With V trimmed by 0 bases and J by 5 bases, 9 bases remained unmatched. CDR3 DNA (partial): TGTGCCAGCAGTTACTCGCTGGCGGGAGTAGGTACCGGGGAG. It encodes CASSYSLAGVGTGE. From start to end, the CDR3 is CASSYSLAGVGTGELFF.

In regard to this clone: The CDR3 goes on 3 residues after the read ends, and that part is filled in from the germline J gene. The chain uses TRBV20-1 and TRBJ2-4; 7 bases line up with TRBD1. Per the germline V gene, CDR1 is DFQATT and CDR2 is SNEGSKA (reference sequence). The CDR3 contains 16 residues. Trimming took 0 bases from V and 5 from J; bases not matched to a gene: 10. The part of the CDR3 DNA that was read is TGCAGTGCTAGAGATCGTGAGGGGGCAGGAGAAAACATT. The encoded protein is CSARDREGAGENI. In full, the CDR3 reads CSARDREGAGENIQYF.

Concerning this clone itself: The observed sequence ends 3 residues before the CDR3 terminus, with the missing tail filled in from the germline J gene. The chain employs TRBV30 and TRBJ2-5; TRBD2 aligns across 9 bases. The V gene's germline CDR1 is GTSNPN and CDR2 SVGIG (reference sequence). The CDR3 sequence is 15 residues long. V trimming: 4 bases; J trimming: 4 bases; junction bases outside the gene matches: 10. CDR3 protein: CAWNQWREGLETQYF. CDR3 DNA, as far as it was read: TGTGCCTGGAATCAGTGGCGGGAGGGCTTAGAGACC.

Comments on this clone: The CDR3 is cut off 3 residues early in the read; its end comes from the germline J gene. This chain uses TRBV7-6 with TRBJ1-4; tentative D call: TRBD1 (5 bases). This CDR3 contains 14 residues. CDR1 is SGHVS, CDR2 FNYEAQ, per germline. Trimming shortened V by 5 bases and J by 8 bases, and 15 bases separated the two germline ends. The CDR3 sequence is CASSLGGNWEKLFF. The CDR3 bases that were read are TGTGCCAGCAGCCTTGGGGGGAATTGGGAAAAA.

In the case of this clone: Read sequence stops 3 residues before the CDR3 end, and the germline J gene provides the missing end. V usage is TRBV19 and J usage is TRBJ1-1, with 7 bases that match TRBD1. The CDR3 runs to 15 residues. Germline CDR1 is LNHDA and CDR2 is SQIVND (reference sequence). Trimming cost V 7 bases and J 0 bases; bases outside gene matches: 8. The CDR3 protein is CASIDREGLNTEAFF. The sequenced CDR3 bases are TGTGCCAGTATCGACAGGGAAGGTCTGAACACTGAA.

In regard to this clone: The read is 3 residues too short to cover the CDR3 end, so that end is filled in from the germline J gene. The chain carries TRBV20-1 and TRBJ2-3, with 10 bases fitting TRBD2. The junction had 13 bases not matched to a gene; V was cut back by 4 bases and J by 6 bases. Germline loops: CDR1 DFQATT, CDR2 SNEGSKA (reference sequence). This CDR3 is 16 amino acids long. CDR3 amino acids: CSAMGFGVSGRDTQYF. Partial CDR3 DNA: TGCAGTGCTATGGGATTTGGTGTTAGCGGGAGGGATACG.

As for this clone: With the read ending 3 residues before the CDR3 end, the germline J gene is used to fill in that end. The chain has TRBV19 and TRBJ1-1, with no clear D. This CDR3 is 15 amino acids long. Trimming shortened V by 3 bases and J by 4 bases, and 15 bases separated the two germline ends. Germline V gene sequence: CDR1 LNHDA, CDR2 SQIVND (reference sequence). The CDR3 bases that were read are TGTGCCAGTAGTATGACCCCCAGGCCCCTCACTGAA. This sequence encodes CASSMTPRPLTE. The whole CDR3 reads CASSMTPRPLTEAFF.

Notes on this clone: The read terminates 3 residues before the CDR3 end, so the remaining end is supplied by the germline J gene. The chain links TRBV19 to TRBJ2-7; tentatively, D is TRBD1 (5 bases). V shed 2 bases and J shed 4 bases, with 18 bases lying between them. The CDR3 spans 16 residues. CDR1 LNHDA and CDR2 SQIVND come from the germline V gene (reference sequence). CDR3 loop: CASSISHSGMMYEQYF. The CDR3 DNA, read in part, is TGTGCCAGTAGTATATCCCACTCAGGGATGATGTACGAG.

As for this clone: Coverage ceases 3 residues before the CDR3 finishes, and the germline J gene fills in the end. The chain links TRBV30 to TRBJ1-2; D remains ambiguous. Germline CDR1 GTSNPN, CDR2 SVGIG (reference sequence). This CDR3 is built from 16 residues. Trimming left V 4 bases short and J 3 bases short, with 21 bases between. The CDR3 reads CAWNGAVYGDDYGYTF. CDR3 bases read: TGTGCCTGGAACGGAGCGGTATATGGGGATGACTATGGC. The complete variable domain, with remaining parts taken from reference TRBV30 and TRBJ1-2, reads SQTIHQWPATLVQPVGSPLSLECTVEGTSNPNLYWYRQAAGRGLQLLFYSVGIGQISSEVPQNLSASRPQDRQFILSSKKLLLSDSGFYLCAWNGAVYGDDYGYTFGSGTRLTVV.

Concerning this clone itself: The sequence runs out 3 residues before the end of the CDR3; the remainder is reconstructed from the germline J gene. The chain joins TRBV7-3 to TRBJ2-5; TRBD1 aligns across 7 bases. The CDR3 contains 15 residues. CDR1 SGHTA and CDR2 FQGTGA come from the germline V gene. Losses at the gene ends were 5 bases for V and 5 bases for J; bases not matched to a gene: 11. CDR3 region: CASSPGLTGTETQYF. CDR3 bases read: TGTGCCAGCAGCCCAGGATTGACAGGGACGGAGACC.

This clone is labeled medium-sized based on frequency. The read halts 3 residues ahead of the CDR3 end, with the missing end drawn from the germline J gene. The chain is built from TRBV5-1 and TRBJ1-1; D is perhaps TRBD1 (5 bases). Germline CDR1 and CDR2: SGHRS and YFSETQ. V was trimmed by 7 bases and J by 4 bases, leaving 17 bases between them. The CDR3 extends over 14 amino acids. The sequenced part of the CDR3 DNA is TGCGCCAGCGCCCTTGGGGGGTACTCCACTGAA. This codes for CASALGGYSTE. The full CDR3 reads CASALGGYSTEAFF.

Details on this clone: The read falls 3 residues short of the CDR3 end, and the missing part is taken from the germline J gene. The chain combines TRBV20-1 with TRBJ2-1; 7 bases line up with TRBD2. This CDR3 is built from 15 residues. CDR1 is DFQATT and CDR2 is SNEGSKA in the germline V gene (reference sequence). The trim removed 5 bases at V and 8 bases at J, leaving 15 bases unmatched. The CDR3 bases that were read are TGCAGTGCTTTCAGCGGGACCAGTATTGCGGATGAG. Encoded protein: CSAFSGTSIADE. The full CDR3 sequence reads CSAFSGTSIADEQFF.

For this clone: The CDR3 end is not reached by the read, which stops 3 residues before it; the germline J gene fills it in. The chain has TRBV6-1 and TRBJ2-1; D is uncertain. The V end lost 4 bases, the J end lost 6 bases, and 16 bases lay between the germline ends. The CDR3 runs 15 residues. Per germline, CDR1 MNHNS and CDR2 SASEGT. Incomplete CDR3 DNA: TGTGCCAGCAGTGCCCCACCCACTCCTGGCAATGAG. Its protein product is CASSAPPTPGNE. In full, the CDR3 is CASSAPPTPGNEQFF.

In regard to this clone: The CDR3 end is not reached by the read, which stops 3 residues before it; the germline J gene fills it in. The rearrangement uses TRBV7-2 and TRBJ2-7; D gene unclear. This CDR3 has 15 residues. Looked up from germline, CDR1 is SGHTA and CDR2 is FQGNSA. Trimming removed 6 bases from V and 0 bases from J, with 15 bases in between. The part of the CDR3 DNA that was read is TGTGCCAGCAGGCTGACTCCCGCAACCTCCTACGAG. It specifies CASRLTPATSYE. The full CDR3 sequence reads CASRLTPATSYEQYF.

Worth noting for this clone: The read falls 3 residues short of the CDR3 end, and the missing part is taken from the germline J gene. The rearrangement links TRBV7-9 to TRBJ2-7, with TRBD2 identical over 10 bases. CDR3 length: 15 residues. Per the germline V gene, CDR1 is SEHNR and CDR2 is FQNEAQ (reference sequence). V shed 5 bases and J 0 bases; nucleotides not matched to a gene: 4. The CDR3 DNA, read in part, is TGTGCCAGCAGCCGGGGACTAGCGCGCTCCTACGAG. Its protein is CASSRGLARSYE. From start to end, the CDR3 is CASSRGLARSYEQYF.

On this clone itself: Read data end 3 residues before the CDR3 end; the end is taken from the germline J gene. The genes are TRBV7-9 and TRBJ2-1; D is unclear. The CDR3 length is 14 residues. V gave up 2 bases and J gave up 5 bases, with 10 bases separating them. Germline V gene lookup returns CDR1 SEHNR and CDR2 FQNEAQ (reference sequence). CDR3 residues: CASSLLGTDNEQFF. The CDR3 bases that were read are TGTGCCAGCAGCTTATTGGGCACTGACAATGAG.

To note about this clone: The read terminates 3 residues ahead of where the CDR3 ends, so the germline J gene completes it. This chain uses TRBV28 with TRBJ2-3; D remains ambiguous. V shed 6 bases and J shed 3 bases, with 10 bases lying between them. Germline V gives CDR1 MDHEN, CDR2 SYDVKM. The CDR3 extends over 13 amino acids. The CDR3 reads CASSRGDTDTQYF. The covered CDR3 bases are TGTGCCAGCAGCCGCGGCGATACAGATACG.

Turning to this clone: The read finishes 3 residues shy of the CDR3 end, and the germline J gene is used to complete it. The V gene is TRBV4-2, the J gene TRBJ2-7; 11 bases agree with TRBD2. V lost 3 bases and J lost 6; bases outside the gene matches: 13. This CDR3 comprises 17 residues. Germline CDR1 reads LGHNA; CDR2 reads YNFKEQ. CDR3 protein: CASSHLAGGGFGSEQYF. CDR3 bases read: TGTGCCAGCAGCCACCTAGCGGGAGGAGGTTTCGGAAGCGAG.

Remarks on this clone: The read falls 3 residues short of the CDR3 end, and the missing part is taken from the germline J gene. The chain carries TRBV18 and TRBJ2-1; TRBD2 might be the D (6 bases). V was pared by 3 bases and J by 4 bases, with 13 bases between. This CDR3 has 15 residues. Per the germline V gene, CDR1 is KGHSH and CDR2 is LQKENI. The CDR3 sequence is CASSPSEGRYNEQFF. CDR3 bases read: TGTGCCAGCTCACCGTCGGAGGGGAGGTACAATGAG.

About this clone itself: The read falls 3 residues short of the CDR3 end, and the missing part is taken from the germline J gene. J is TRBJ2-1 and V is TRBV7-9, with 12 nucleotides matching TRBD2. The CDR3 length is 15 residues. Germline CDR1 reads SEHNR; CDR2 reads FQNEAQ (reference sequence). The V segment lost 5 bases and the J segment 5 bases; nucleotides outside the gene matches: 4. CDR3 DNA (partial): TGTGCCAGCAGCCCCCCTAGCGGGAGGGACAATGAG. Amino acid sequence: CASSPPSGRDNE. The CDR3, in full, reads CASSPPSGRDNEQFF.

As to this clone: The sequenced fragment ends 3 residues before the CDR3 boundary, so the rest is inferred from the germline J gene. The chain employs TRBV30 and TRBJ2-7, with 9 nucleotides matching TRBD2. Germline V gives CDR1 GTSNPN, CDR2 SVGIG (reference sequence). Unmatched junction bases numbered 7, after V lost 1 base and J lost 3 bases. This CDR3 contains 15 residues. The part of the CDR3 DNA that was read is TGTGCCTGGAGTGGGGCGGGAGGGTTCGACTACGAG. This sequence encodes CAWSGAGGFDYE. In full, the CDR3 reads CAWSGAGGFDYEQYF.

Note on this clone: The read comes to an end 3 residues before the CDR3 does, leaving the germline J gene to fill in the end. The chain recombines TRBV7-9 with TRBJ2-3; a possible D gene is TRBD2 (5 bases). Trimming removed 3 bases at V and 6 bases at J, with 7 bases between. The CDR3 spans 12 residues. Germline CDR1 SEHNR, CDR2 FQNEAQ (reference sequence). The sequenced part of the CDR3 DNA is TGTGCCAGCAGCTTCGGGGTTGATACG. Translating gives CASSFGVDT. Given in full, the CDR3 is CASSFGVDTQYF.